This T cell receptor (beta chain) was sequenced for a study of cytomegalovirus exposure and HLA in healthy donors. 13 Jbeta primers and 60 Vbeta primers were used for the PCR. The repertoire was sequenced with immunoSEQ multiplex PCR; TCRdb's copy has only in-frame clones and lacks some. The data show more than 200,000 clones, roughly 70% seen once. The V end lost 5 bases, the J end lost 10 bases, and 14 bases lay between the germline ends. Germline V gives CDR1 MNHNS, CDR2 SASEGT. CDR3 length: 13 amino acids. Healthy bone marrow donors supplied every sample. This clone has only one observation. Its antigen is undetermined. The study's findings and limits: Across HLA loci, a later analysis found differing TCR association rates, with DRB1 most and HLA-C fewest. Roughly uniform sequencing depth across donors was assumed, possibly incorrectly.

The TCR sequence derives from a man aged 35-49 years in good health and CMV-seropositive. The sample taken for sequencing was PBMCs. V usage is TRBV6-1 and J usage is TRBJ1-4, with no clear D. CDR3 coding DNA: TGTGCCAGCAGTCCCCCCGGTTTTGGAAAACTGTTTTTT. Translating it yields CASSPPGFGKLFF.